Following are 26 T cell receptor beta chains from one sample sequenced in a study of PD-L1 blockade in urothelial cancer. The repertoire was sequenced with immunoSEQ multiplex PCR; TCRdb's copy has only in-frame clones and lacks some. Of under 130,000 clones in the sample, 70% to 85% were seen once. The sequences come from PBMCs, collected around atezolizumab (anti-PD-L1) treatment. Receptors were obtained from a man aged 50-59 years with urothelial cancer.

The chain employs TRBV28 and TRBJ2-3; TRBD1 matches at 8 bases. The ends lost 2 bases at V and 6 bases at J; junction bases unmatched: 7. Germline CDR1 and CDR2: MDHEN and SYDVKM. This CDR3 comprises 15 residues. The CDR3 here is CASSLPGTGGDTQYF. In DNA, the CDR3 is TGTGCCAGCAGTTTACCCGGGACAGGAGGCGATACGCAGTATTTT.

J is TRBJ1-5 and V is TRBV19; 9 nucleotides line up with TRBD1. The CDR3 is 16 residues long. Trimming removed 3 bases from V and 0 bases from J; junction bases left unmatched: 3. Looked up from germline, CDR1 is LNHDA and CDR2 is SQIVND (reference sequence). This CDR3 reads CASSIGTGYSNQPQHF. For the CDR3, the DNA is TGTGCCAGTAGTATCGGGACAGGGTATAGCAATCAGCCCCAGCATTTT.

This chain joins TRBV5-1 and TRBJ2-3; 8 bases line up with TRBD2. V was clipped by 0 bases and J by 6 bases; unmatched bases: 3. Germline CDR1 reads SGHRS; CDR2 reads YFSETQ. This CDR3 spans 14 amino acids. The CDR3 spells CASSLVTSGDTQYF. The CDR3 DNA reads as TGCGCCAGCAGCTTGGTAACTAGCGGTGATACGCAGTATTTT. Looking up the rest from reference TRBV5-1 and TRBJ2-3 gives the full variable domain: KAGVTQTPRYLIKTRGQQVTLSCSPISGHRSVSWYQQTPGQGLQFLFEYFSETQRNKGNFPGRFSGRQFSNSRSEMNVSTLELGDSALYLCASSLVTSGDTQYFGPGTRLTVL.

The J gene is TRBJ2-3, the V gene TRBV15; 8 positions match TRBD2. With V trimmed by 5 bases and J by 2 bases, 12 bases remained unmatched. The CDR3 loop spans 17 amino acids. Germline V lookup: CDR1 LNHNV, CDR2 YYDKDF (reference sequence). The CDR3 DNA reads as TGTGCCACCAGCCGGACCACTCTAGCGGGCCCCACAGATACGCAGTATTTT. This translates into CATSRTTLAGPTDTQYF.

The chain is built from TRBV2 and TRBJ2-3; TRBD2 matches 8 bases. With V trimmed by 5 bases and J by 0 bases, 13 bases remained unmatched. Germline V gene lookup returns CDR1 SNHLY and CDR2 FYNNEI. The CDR3 sequence is 18 residues long. CDR3: CASSQGASGRGSTDTQYF. The CDR3 bases are TGTGCCAGCAGTCAAGGGGCTAGCGGGCGGGGAAGCACAGATACGCAGTATTTT.

The chain uses TRBV4-2 and TRBJ2-7; 8 bases are shared with TRBD2. Germline V gene sequence: CDR1 LGHNA, CDR2 YNFKEQ. The CDR3 spans 16 residues. Trimming cost V 0 bases and J 0 bases; bases outside gene matches: 4. The CDR3 nucleotides are TGTGCCAGCAGCCAAGATTATAGCGGGGCCTCCTACGAGCAGTACTTC. Protein product: CASSQDYSGASYEQYF.

V gene TRBV27 combines with J gene TRBJ2-3; 7 nucleotides line up with TRBD1. Looked up from germline, CDR1 is MNHEY and CDR2 is SMNVEV (reference sequence). The CDR3 runs to 16 residues. J lost 1 base, V lost 6 bases, and 10 bases had no gene match. The CDR3 here is CASSGFGTAGTDTQYF. The CDR3 DNA sequence: TGTGCCAGCAGCGGCTTCGGGACAGCCGGCACAGATACGCAGTATTTT.

This clone turned up a few times. The chain carries TRBV29-1 and TRBJ2-3; 8 bases fit TRBD1. V shed 7 bases, J shed 0 bases, and the junction held 9 bases outside the gene matches. Germline V gene sequence: CDR1 SQVTM, CDR2 ANQGSEA. CDR3 size: 15 residues. The CDR3 nucleotides read TGCAGCGCCCTCAGGTGGGACAGGAGCACAGATACGCAGTATTTT. Residues: CSALRWDRSTDTQYF.

The chain employs TRBV6-1 and TRBJ1-1; D perhaps matches TRBD1 (5 bases). Germline V gene data show CDR1 as MNHNS and CDR2 as SASEGT. V was clipped by 7 bases and J by 4 bases, with 16 bases between them. This CDR3 region has 14 residues. Here the CDR3 reads CASTLQGFGTEAFF. The DNA of the CDR3 is TGTGCCAGCACCCTCCAGGGTTTTGGCACTGAAGCTTTCTTT.

The chain carries TRBV19 and TRBJ2-1, with D maybe TRBD1 (6 bases). V dropped 6 bases and J dropped 0 bases, with 12 bases sitting between them. The CDR3 covers 15 residues. The germline V gene encodes CDR1 LNHDA and CDR2 SQIVND (reference sequence). CDR3 loop: CASSHRESSYNEQFF. CDR3 nucleotides: TGTGCCAGTAGCCACAGGGAGAGCTCCTACAATGAGCAGTTCTTC.

This clone was observed a single time. The gene calls are TRBV2 and TRBJ2-7; 8 bases agree with TRBD2. Trimming at V came to 4 bases and at J to 2 bases, leaving 7 bases not matched to a gene. Germline loops: CDR1 SNHLY, CDR2 FYNNEI. This CDR3 has 15 residues. Here the CDR3 DNA reads TGTGCCAGCAGTGTCAAAGCGGGAGCCGCCTACGAGCAGTACTTC. It encodes CASSVKAGAAYEQYF.

V and J are TRBV19 and TRBJ2-3, with 7 bases fitting TRBD2. The ends lost 8 bases at V and 2 bases at J; junction bases unmatched: 7. CDR3 length: 14 amino acids. Germline-derived CDR1 and CDR2 are LNHDA and SQIVND (reference sequence). CDR3 sequence (DNA): TGTGCCAGTGGGTTGGGGGGGTCCACAGATACGCAGTATTTT. This codes for CASGLGGSTDTQYF.

The rearrangement links TRBV30 to TRBJ1-6; D not certain. The V gene's germline CDR1 is GTSNPN and CDR2 SVGIG (reference sequence). V lost 3 bases to trimming and J lost 4 bases, with 7 bases between them. The CDR3 spans 13 residues. CDR3 DNA: TGTGCCTGGAGCCGTTTATATAATTCACCCCTCCACTTT. The encoded protein is CAWSRLYNSPLHF.

The chain employs TRBV10-3 and TRBJ2-5, with TRBD2 matching 13 bases. With 5 bases clipped from V and 5 bases from J, the junction kept 8 bases outside the gene matches. This CDR3 is 16 amino acids long. Germline V lookup: CDR1 ENHRY, CDR2 SYGVKD. For the CDR3, the DNA is TGTGCCATCAGTTTAGGACTAGCGGGAGACGGGGAGACCCAGTACTTC. It encodes CAISLGLAGDGETQYF.

J is TRBJ1-4 and V is TRBV5-1, with D possibly being TRBD1 (5 bases). V dropped 3 bases and J dropped 11 bases, with 23 bases sitting between them. Germline values: CDR1 SGHRS, CDR2 YFSETQ. The CDR3 is 16 residues long. CDR3 nucleotide sequence: TGCGCCAGCAGCTCCGGAGACGGCTCAGGGATGTGGAAACTGTTTTTT. Translated: CASSSGDGSGMWKLFF.

This clone was found once. The V call is TRBV19, the J call TRBJ1-5; 8 nucleotides agree with TRBD1. Germline V gene sequence: CDR1 LNHDA, CDR2 SQIVND (reference sequence). The CDR3 extends over 21 amino acids. Germline trimming cut 1 base from V and 2 bases from J; bases unmatched to any gene: 19. DNA of the CDR3: TGTGCCAGTAGTATAGGTGTCGGCGTGGGACAGGCCGCTTGGGGCAATCAGCCCCAGCATTTT. Amino acid sequence: CASSIGVGVGQAAWGNQPQHF. The full variable domain, its missing parts supplied by reference TRBV19 and TRBJ1-5, is DGGITQSPKYLFRKEGQNVTLSCEQNLNHDAMYWYRQDPGQGLRLIYYSQIVNDFQKGDIAEGYSVSREKKESFPLTVTSAQKNPTAFYLCASSIGVGVGQAAWGNQPQHFGDGTRLSIL.

J is TRBJ2-1 and V is TRBV19; 7 bases align to TRBD2. Germline V gives CDR1 LNHDA, CDR2 SQIVND (reference sequence). This CDR3 contains 15 residues. The ends lost 4 bases at V and 0 bases at J; junction bases unmatched: 3. The DNA for the CDR3 is TGTGCCAGTAGTACCCGCGGGAGCTCCTACAATGAGCAGTTCTTC. This translates into CASSTRGSSYNEQFF. The whole variable domain, filled in from reference TRBV19 and TRBJ2-1, reads DGGITQSPKYLFRKEGQNVTLSCEQNLNHDAMYWYRQDPGQGLRLIYYSQIVNDFQKGDIAEGYSVSREKKESFPLTVTSAQKNPTAFYLCASSTRGSSYNEQFFGPGTRLTVL.

The V call is TRBV5-1, the J call TRBJ2-1, with 7 bases matching TRBD2. The CDR3 consists of 15 residues. Germline CDR1 is SGHRS and CDR2 is YFSETQ. J lost 0 bases, V lost 2 bases, and 2 bases had no gene match. CDR3 amino acids: CASSFREASYNEQFF. In DNA form, the CDR3 reads TGCGCCAGCAGCTTTCGGGAGGCCTCCTACAATGAGCAGTTCTTC.

The table lists this clone with a few counts. The CDR3 spells CASSLGADSPLHF. The DNA of the CDR3 is TGTGCCAGCAGCTTAGGAGCGGATTCACCCCTCCACTTT. The chain links TRBV7-9 to TRBJ1-6; the D is unclear. CDR1 and CDR2 from the germline V gene are SEHNR and FQNEAQ (reference sequence). CDR3 length: 13 amino acids. Trimming took off 1 base at V and 8 bases at J, with 6 bases between the two ends. Full variable domain (missing parts from reference TRBV7-9 and TRBJ1-6): DTGVSQNPRHKITKRGQNVTFRCDPISEHNRLYWYRQTLGQGPEFLTYFQNEAQLEKSRLLSDRFSAERPKGSFSTLEIQRTEQGDSAMYLCASSLGADSPLHFGNGTRLTVT.

V is TRBV5-5 and J is TRBJ2-5; TRBD1 matches 9 bases. The length of the CDR3 is 14 residues. Losses at the gene ends were 1 base for V and 7 bases for J; bases not matched to a gene: 5. In germline, CDR1 is SGHKS, CDR2 YYEKEE (reference sequence). CDR3 bases: TGTGCCAGCAGCTTGCGGACAGGGGAAGGGACCCAGTACTTC. Translating it yields CASSLRTGEGTQYF.

This clone was counted only a few times. The chain employs TRBV7-3 and TRBJ2-7; no clear D gene. CDR1 and CDR2 from the germline V gene are SGHTA and FQGTGA. The CDR3 length is 11 residues. V lost 2 bases to trimming and J lost 4 bases, with 3 bases between them. CDR3 coding DNA: TGTGCCAGCAGCTTATTATACGAGCAGTACTTC. Translated, it gives CASSLLYEQYF. Supplemented by reference TRBV7-3 and TRBJ2-7, the full variable domain reads GAGVSQTPSNKVTEKGKYVELRCDPISGHTALYWYRQSLGQGPEFLIYFQGTGAADDSGLPNDRFFAVRPEGSVSTLKIQRTERGDSAVYLCASSLLYEQYFGPGTRLTVT.

The V call is TRBV19, the J call TRBJ2-5; the match to TRBD2 covers 8 bases. From germline, CDR1 is LNHDA and CDR2 SQIVND (reference sequence). With 1 base clipped from V and 4 bases from J, the junction kept 5 bases outside the gene matches. This CDR3 has 15 amino acids. The CDR3 DNA sequence: TGTGCCAGTAGTATAGCCCTGACTAGCGTAGAGACCCAGTACTTC. Translating gives CASSIALTSVETQYF.

The V call is TRBV5-1, the J call TRBJ2-7; a possible D gene is TRBD2 (6 bases). The length of the CDR3 is 13 residues. CDR1 and CDR2 from the germline V gene are SGHRS and YFSETQ. The V end was cut by 4 bases, the J end by 5 bases, with 13 bases between. The DNA of the CDR3 is TGCGCCAGCAGCCCCCGGAGGGGACACGAGCAGTACTTC. Encoded protein: CASSPRRGHEQYF.

The chain uses TRBV30 and TRBJ1-6, with TRBD1 matching over 8 bases. Unmatched junction bases numbered 17, after V lost 0 bases and J lost 7 bases. This CDR3 contains 19 residues. Germline V gives CDR1 GTSNPN, CDR2 SVGIG (reference sequence). The chain's CDR3 is CAWSVRRDRYGGWNSPLHF. For the CDR3, the DNA is TGTGCCTGGAGTGTAAGGCGGGACAGGTATGGGGGATGGAATTCACCCCTCCACTTT.

This chain joins TRBV2 and TRBJ2-5; 10 nucleotides match TRBD2. The CDR3 is made up of 15 amino acids. Germline V gene sequence: CDR1 SNHLY, CDR2 FYNNEI. J was trimmed by 5 bases and V by 6 bases; bases with no gene match: 9. The CDR3 DNA reads as TGTGCCAGCAGAGGACTAGCGGCATCCCTTGAGACCCAGTACTTC. Amino acids: CASRGLAASLETQYF.

V is TRBV9 and J is TRBJ2-2, with 11 nucleotides matching TRBD2. The germline gives CDR1 SGDLS, CDR2 YYNGEE. The trim removed 4 bases at V and 4 bases at J, leaving 18 bases unmatched. The CDR3 is 20 residues long. Written as DNA, the CDR3 is TGTGCCAGCAGCTTAGGGTCCGCTAGCGGGAGGTCCCGTCGCACCGGGGAGCTGTTTTTT. Protein product: CASSLGSASGRSRRTGELFF.